This T cell receptor beta chain is drawn from a study of healthy donors' naive CD4 and CD8 T cells. Starting from about 470 ng of total RNA, TCR libraries were made with linear amplification. Original methodology: From a few healthy donors, 75,000 to 90,000 rearranged TCR alpha transcripts were sequenced. TCRdb called the reads again in MiXCR, with one record for every CDR3 protein. The V and J calls follow TCRdb's processing rather than the paper's. This table has roughly 200,000 distinct CDR3 sequences, around 74% appearing once. Comments on this clonotype: Its antigen is as yet unknown.

The CDR3 runs to 13 residues. V dropped 7 bases and J dropped 5; count of bases not matched to a gene: 5. From germline, CDR1 is SQVTM and CDR2 ANQGSEA. Study-wide results and caveats: CDR3 charge plus V and J genes appeared to account for approximately 13% of CD4/CD8 variance. Positive CDR3 charge linked to CD4+ cells, negative to CD8+ cells. A reported CD4+/CD8+ bias affected most V and J genes in naive cells.

The TCR comes from a pool of human donors in good health; the sample pools cells from several healthy donors. The chain employs TRBV29-1 and TRBJ2-1; 10 bases map to TRBD2. The sample consisted of naive CD4+ and CD8+ T cells sorted from blood, pooled from several donors. CDR3 region: CSARTSGNNEQFF. The CDR3 region has the DNA TGCAGCGCTCGGACTAGCGGAAACAATGAGCAGTTCTTC.